The 19 T cell receptor beta chains in this list originate from one sample, sequenced in a study of response to subunit inactivated influenza vaccine. TCRdb analysed the RT-PCR reads with MiXCR anew, one entry per CDR3 protein. The sample has approximately 310,000 distinct CDR3 sequences, 21% seen once. The sample consisted of PBMCs from blood, taken less than 22 months after vaccination. These receptors were collected from a man aged 50 to 69 who received an inactivated influenza vaccine.

V and J are TRBV6-6 and TRBJ2-3, with D unresolved. The V gene's germline CDR1 is MNHNY and CDR2 SVGAGI (reference sequence). V shed 11 bases and J shed 2 bases, with 14 bases lying between them. This CDR3 spans 13 amino acids. The CDR3 loop reads CAGSQRSTDTQYF. For the CDR3, the DNA is TGTGCCGGTTCGCAACGGTCCACAGATACGCAGTATTTT.

The chain uses TRBV6-1 and TRBJ1-2; D is undetermined. Germline CDR1 reads MNHNS; CDR2 reads SASEGT. CDR3 size: 12 residues. V was cut by 4 bases and J by 10 bases, with 13 bases left in between. The CDR3 DNA reads as TGTGCCAGCAGTGCGTTCGGCTACGACTACACCTTC. Protein: CASSAFGYDYTF.

This clonotype was observed a handful of times. This rearrangement joins TRBV15 to TRBJ1-4; D unresolved. V was clipped by 2 bases and J by 0 bases, with 7 bases between them. Germline V lookup: CDR1 LNHNV, CDR2 YYDKDF (reference sequence). The length of the CDR3 is 15 residues. The CDR3: CATSRWPPTNEKLFF. In nucleotides, the CDR3 is TGTGCCACCAGCAGATGGCCACCAACTAATGAAAAACTGTTTTTT.

This clonotype was found a few times. The chain is built from TRBV7-2 and TRBJ1-2, with D maybe TRBD1 (5 bases). Trimming removed 5 bases at V and 5 bases at J, with 12 bases between. CDR1 and CDR2 (germline): SGHTA, FQGNSA. The CDR3 totals 13 residues. This CDR3 is CASSPGAMYGYTF. CDR3 coding DNA: TGTGCCAGCAGCCCCGGGGCCATGTATGGCTACACCTTC.

CDR3: CSATPGTYNTEAFF. DNA for the CDR3: TGCAGTGCTACCCCGGGGACCTATAACACTGAAGCTTTCTTT. The chain employs TRBV20-1 and TRBJ1-1, with D possibly TRBD1 on 5 matching bases. The germline V and J ends were trimmed by 4 bases and 2 bases, with 14 bases remaining between them. Germline CDR1 is DFQATT and CDR2 is SNEGSKA (reference sequence). The CDR3 has 14 residues.

This clonotype has only a few counts. V is TRBV19 and J is TRBJ1-1; the match to TRBD1 covers 8 bases. Trimming cost V 5 bases and J 5 bases; bases outside gene matches: 4. Looked up from germline, CDR1 is LNHDA and CDR2 is SQIVND (reference sequence). This CDR3 region has 13 residues. The CDR3 sequence: CASSGTGGTEAFF. The CDR3 DNA reads TGTGCCAGTAGTGGGACAGGAGGGACTGAAGCTTTCTTT.

This clonotype was found a few times. The chain couples TRBV12-3 or TRBV12-4 to TRBJ2-3; unclear D gene. The CDR3 is made up of 12 amino acids. V lost 6 bases and J 3 bases, leaving 7 bases between the germline ends. The CDR3 DNA reads TGTGCCAGCAGCCCTCCGACAGATACGCAGTATTTT. Protein: CASSPPTDTQYF.

The J gene is TRBJ2-7, the V gene TRBV6-1; D is tentatively TRBD1 or TRBD2 (6 bases each). CDR1 and CDR2 from the germline V gene are MNHNS and SASEGT. V was shortened by 8 bases and J by 2 bases, with 13 bases between the two germline ends. The CDR3 extends over 13 amino acids. In DNA form, the CDR3 reads TGTGCCAGCTGGAGGGGGGAGACCTACGAGCAGTACTTC. It specifies CASWRGETYEQYF.

A few counts support this clonotype. The chain links TRBV5-1 to TRBJ1-6, with D tentatively TRBD1 (6 bases). CDR3 length equals 15 residues. The ends were cut back, 0 bases at V and 10 bases at J, with 14 bases in the middle. Germline V gene data show CDR1 as SGHRS and CDR2 as YFSETQ. CDR3 region: CASSLANRDGSPLHF. The CDR3 DNA sequence: TGCGCCAGCAGCTTGGCCAACAGGGATGGATCACCCCTCCACTTT.

This clonotype was seen many times. The rearrangement joins TRBV6-2 or TRBV6-3 to TRBJ1-1; D is unclear. The germline V gene has CDR1 MNHEY and CDR2 SVGEGT. The V end was cut by 6 bases, the J end by 0 bases, with 11 bases between. The CDR3 loop spans 14 amino acids. The CDR3, as DNA: TGTGCCAGCAGGATAAAAGGGTTGAACACTGAAGCTTTCTTT. Translating gives CASRIKGLNTEAFF.

V is TRBV12-3 or TRBV12-4 and J is TRBJ1-3; D is uncertain. The CDR3 extends over 16 amino acids. V shed 5 bases and J shed 2 bases, with 16 bases lying between them. CDR3 bases: TGTGCCAGCAGTCCGAAACTTTTTTTAGCTGGAAACACCATATATTTT. Translation gives CASSPKLFLAGNTIYF.

This clonotype was seen only a few times. The chain is built from TRBV12-3 or TRBV12-4 and TRBJ2-3; TRBD2 might be the D (6 bases). This CDR3 has 14 residues. V lost 6 bases and J lost 2, with 12 bases in between. CDR3 loop: CASRPGLPTDTQYF. The CDR3 DNA follows: TGTGCCAGCAGACCGGGACTGCCCACAGATACGCAGTATTTT.

This clonotype occurred a few times. The chain couples TRBV6-1 to TRBJ1-6, with a possible D match to TRBD1 (6 bases). The CDR3 length is 14 residues. The germline V and J ends were trimmed by 7 bases and 3 bases, with 10 bases remaining between them. Germline V CDR1 and CDR2: MNHNS, SASEGT. This chain's CDR3 is CASTPTGYNSPLHF. The CDR3 nucleotides read TGTGCCAGCACCCCGACAGGCTATAATTCACCCCTCCACTTT.

This clonotype was observed a few times. The V and J genes are TRBV28 and TRBJ1-2; no clear D gene. V was cut by 2 bases and J by 6 bases, with 10 bases left in between. Per the germline V gene, CDR1 is MDHEN and CDR2 is SYDVKM. The CDR3 has 13 amino acids. CDR3 sequence: CASSLGTFDGYTF. In DNA form, the CDR3 reads TGTGCCAGCAGTTTAGGAACCTTCGATGGCTACACCTTC.

This clonotype turned up a few times. The chain has TRBV5-1 and TRBJ2-1; the match to TRBD1 covers 9 bases. Germline lookup yields CDR1 SGHRS and CDR2 YFSETQ. V lost 4 bases to trimming and J lost 4 bases; unmatched junction nucleotides: 9. The CDR3 is 16 residues long. CDR3 residues: CASSLSPGTGYNEQFF. CDR3 DNA: TGCGCCAGCAGCCTCTCCCCCGGGACAGGGTACAATGAGCAGTTCTTC.

This clonotype has just a few counts. The chain combines TRBV6-2 or TRBV6-3 with TRBJ2-3; D remains unclear. The germline V gene encodes CDR1 MNHEY and CDR2 SVGEGT. Trimming removed 8 bases at V and 4 bases at J, with 16 bases between. CDR3 length: 14 amino acids. The CDR3 DNA reads TGTGCCAGCGCTAATAGCTTCTCCGCAGATACGCAGTATTTT. This gives the protein CASANSFSADTQYF.

This rearrangement joins TRBV7-9 to TRBJ2-2; 9 bases are a match to TRBD1. The CDR3 has 15 residues. J lost 4 bases, V lost 5 bases, and 5 bases had no gene match. Germline V gene lookup returns CDR1 SEHNR and CDR2 FQNEAQ (reference sequence). The CDR3 sequence: CASSPRTGVTGELFF. Here the CDR3 DNA reads TGTGCCAGCAGCCCCAGGACAGGGGTCACCGGGGAGCTGTTTTTT.

The V and J genes are TRBV3-1 and TRBJ1-1; TRBD1 might be the D (6 bases). The V gene lost 6 bases and the J gene lost 4 bases, with 15 bases spanning the gap. The CDR3 length is 14 residues. CDR1 and CDR2 (germline): LGHDT, YNNKEL (reference sequence). CDR3 region: CASRKGGRRTEAFF. CDR3 nucleotides: TGTGCCAGCAGAAAAGGGGGGCGCCGCACTGAAGCTTTCTTT.

The gene calls are TRBV29-1 and TRBJ2-5; perhaps D is TRBD1 or TRBD2 (5 bases each). The CDR3 contains 16 residues. The germline V gene has CDR1 SQVTM and CDR2 ANQGSEA. The V end lost 6 bases, the J end lost 4 bases, and 24 bases lay between the germline ends. The DNA for the CDR3 is TGCAGCGTCCGTAGGACAAGCGGTCAATCGGGAGAGACCCAGTACTTC. This codes for CSVRRTSGQSGETQYF.